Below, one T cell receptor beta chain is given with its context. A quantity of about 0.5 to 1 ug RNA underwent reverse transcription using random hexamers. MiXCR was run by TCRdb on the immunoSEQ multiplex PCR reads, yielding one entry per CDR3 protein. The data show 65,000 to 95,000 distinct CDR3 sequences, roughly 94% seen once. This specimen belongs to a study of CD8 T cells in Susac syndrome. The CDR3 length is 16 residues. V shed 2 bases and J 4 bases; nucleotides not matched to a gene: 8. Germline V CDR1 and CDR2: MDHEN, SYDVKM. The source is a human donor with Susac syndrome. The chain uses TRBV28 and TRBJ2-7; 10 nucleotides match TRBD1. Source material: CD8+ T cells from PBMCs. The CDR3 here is CASSLPPDRGTYEQYF. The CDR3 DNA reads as TGTGCCAGCAGTTTACCTCCGGACAGGGGGACGTACGAGCAGTACTTC. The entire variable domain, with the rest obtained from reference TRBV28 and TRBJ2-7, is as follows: DVKVTQSSRYLVKRTGEKVFLECVQDMDHENMFWYRQDPGLGLRLIYFSYDVKMKEKGDIPEGYSVSREKKERFSLILESASTNQTSMYLCASSLPPDRGTYEQYFGPGTRLTVT.